This T cell receptor (beta chain) was found in a study of cytomegalovirus exposure and HLA in healthy donors. Notes on the study in general: The majority of TCR sequences were rare, yet some public TCRs appeared in many donors. With high specificity and sensitivity, the classifier reportedly diagnosed cytomegalovirus status. Cytomegalovirus-associated TCR beta chains were listed, numbering some 180.

V lost 0 bases and J 3 bases, leaving 14 bases between the germline ends. The CDR3 runs to 15 residues. Germline CDR1 is SQVTM and CDR2 is ANQGSEA. Turning to this clone: Its antigen remains unknown.

Using immunoSEQ multiplex PCR, the repertoire was profiled, and TCRdb retains in-frame clones only, with some absent. The sample has fewer than 90,000 clones, 90% to 95% seen once; the top ten hold approximately 2.1%. This chain connects TRBV29-1 to TRBJ1-2; D may be TRBD1 (5 bases). The TCR sequence derives from a woman aged 18-29 years in good health and CMV-seronegative. The source material was PBMCs. CDR3 residues: CSVEDRSGRYYGYTF. The CDR3 coding sequence is TGCAGCGTTGAAGATCGGTCAGGGAGGTACTATGGCTACACCTTC.